Listed below are T cell receptor beta chains from one sample, sequenced in a study of blood T cell repertoires in COVID-19. Profiled with immunoSEQ multiplex PCR; TCRdb holds only in-frame clones, not every one. Of 110,000 or so clones detected, about 85% appear once; the ten largest clones hold 3% to 5%. The material sequenced was peripheral blood. The source is a man aged 60-69 years with acute or convalescent COVID-19. The CDR3 runs from the conserved cysteine through the conserved F or W. A D gene is named only where the DNA matches it firmly. Expanded clones get a size class; other rows say once, few or many, or leave the size out.

CDR3 protein: CASSYSQGSNQPQHF
CDR3 DNA: TGTGCCAGCAGTTACTCACAGGGAAGCAACCAGCCCCAGCATTTT
D gene: NA
CDR3 length: 15
V gene: TRBV6-2/TRBV6-3
J gene: TRBJ1-5
clone size: few

CDR3 protein: CASSLRIAGGPADTQYF
CDR3 DNA: TGTGCCAGCAGCTTGAGGATAGCGGGAGGGCCCGCGGATACGCAGTATTTT
D gene: TRBD2
CDR3 length: 17
V gene: TRBV7-2
J gene: TRBJ2-3
clone size: few

CDR3 protein: CASSQSGQGYSPLHF
CDR3 DNA: TGTGCCAGTAGTCAATCGGGACAGGGTTATTCACCCCTCCACTTT
D gene: TRBD1
CDR3 length: 15
V gene: TRBV19
J gene: TRBJ1-6
clone size: NA

CDR3 protein: CASSLGDFLSYEQYF
CDR3 DNA: TGTGCCAGCAGCTTAGGGGACTTCCTCTCCTACGAGCAGTACTTC
D gene: NA
CDR3 length: 15
V gene: TRBV7-2
J gene: TRBJ2-7
clone size: few

CDR3 protein: CASSRPGGLYNEQFF
CDR3 DNA: TGTGCCAGCAGCCGCCCGGGGGGCCTTTACAATGAGCAGTTCTTC
D gene: NA
CDR3 length: 15
V gene: TRBV14
J gene: TRBJ2-1
clone size: few

CDR3 protein: CASNRQGENYGYTF
CDR3 DNA: TGCGCCAGCAATAGGCAGGGGGAAAACTATGGCTACACCTTC
D gene: TRBD1
CDR3 length: 14
V gene: TRBV5-1
J gene: TRBJ1-2
clone size: NA

CDR3 protein: CASSPGGGTLGGQPQHF
CDR3 DNA: TGTGCCAGCTCACCAGGTGGCGGCACACTCGGCGGTCAGCCCCAGCATTTT
D gene: NA
CDR3 length: 17
V gene: TRBV18
J gene: TRBJ1-5
clone size: NA

CDR3 protein: CASSLARGLETQYF
CDR3 DNA: TGTGCCAGCAGCTTAGCGCGAGGTTTGGAGACCCAGTACTTC
D gene: NA
CDR3 length: 14
V gene: TRBV7-8
J gene: TRBJ2-5
clone size: NA

CDR3 protein: CASSRDRVDTGELFF
CDR3 DNA: TGTGCCAGCAGCCGTGACAGGGTAGACACCGGGGAGCTGTTTTTT
D gene: TRBD1
CDR3 length: 15
V gene: TRBV7-2
J gene: TRBJ2-2
clone size: NA

CDR3 protein: CAWCRQNLWGSPLHF
CDR3 DNA: TGTGCCTGGTGTAGACAGAATCTGTGGGGTTCACCCCTCCACTTT
D gene: NA
CDR3 length: 15
V gene: TRBV30
J gene: TRBJ1-6
clone size: NA

CDR3 protein: CASSPAGRNSPLHF
CDR3 DNA: TGTGCCAGCAGCCCAGCAGGGCGTAATTCACCCCTCCACTTT
D gene: NA
CDR3 length: 14
V gene: TRBV27
J gene: TRBJ1-6
clone size: NA

CDR3 protein: CASSFGREKYNEQFF
CDR3 DNA: TGTGCCAGCAGCTTTGGGCGGGAGAAATACAATGAGCAGTTCTTC
D gene: TRBD2
CDR3 length: 15
V gene: TRBV7-3
J gene: TRBJ2-1
clone size: NA

CDR3 protein: CASSTQGMGKTQYF
CDR3 DNA: TGTGCCAGTAGTACCCAGGGGATGGGAAAGACCCAGTACTTC
D gene: NA
CDR3 length: 14
V gene: TRBV19
J gene: TRBJ2-5
clone size: NA

CDR3 protein: CASSQGAGTNQPQHF
CDR3 DNA: TGTGCCAGCAGCCAGGGGGCAGGGACTAATCAGCCCCAGCATTTT
D gene: TRBD1
CDR3 length: 15
V gene: TRBV7-2
J gene: TRBJ1-5
clone size: NA

CDR3 protein: CASSLMGQGAKNEQFF
CDR3 DNA: TGTGCCAGCAGCCTTATGGGACAGGGGGCGAAAAATGAGCAGTTCTTC
D gene: TRBD1
CDR3 length: 16
V gene: TRBV14
J gene: TRBJ2-1
clone size: NA

CDR3 protein: CASSSGQGKDTQYF
CDR3 DNA: TGCGCCAGCAGCTCGGGACAGGGGAAAGATACGCAGTATTTT
D gene: TRBD1
CDR3 length: 14
V gene: TRBV5-1
J gene: TRBJ2-3
clone size: NA

CDR3 protein: CASTSALAGGDTGELFF
CDR3 DNA: TGTGCCAGCACCTCTGCCCTGGCGGGAGGCGACACCGGGGAGCTGTTTTTT
D gene: TRBD2
CDR3 length: 17
V gene: TRBV7-2
J gene: TRBJ2-2
clone size: once

CDR3 protein: CSVVVAHEQYF
CDR3 DNA: TGCAGCGTTGTGGTAGCCCACGAGCAGTACTTC
D gene: NA
CDR3 length: 11
V gene: TRBV29-1
J gene: TRBJ2-7
clone size: few

CDR3 protein: CASSGTAGTSPYEQYF
CDR3 DNA: TGTGCCAGCAGCGGTACGGCGGGGACCTCGCCCTACGAGCAGTACTTC
D gene: NA
CDR3 length: 16
V gene: TRBV9
J gene: TRBJ2-7
clone size: NA

CDR3 protein: CATLTGKNTEAFF
CDR3 DNA: TGTGCCACACTCACAGGGAAAAACACTGAAGCTTTCTTT
D gene: NA
CDR3 length: 13
V gene: TRBV7-9
J gene: TRBJ1-1
clone size: NA

CDR3 protein: CASSSVTGGGKLFF
CDR3 DNA: TGTGCCAGCAGTTCTGTGACAGGGGGCGGAAAACTGTTTTTT
D gene: TRBD1
CDR3 length: 14
V gene: TRBV6-6
J gene: TRBJ1-4
clone size: NA

CDR3 protein: CASSEALRGKQQETQYF
CDR3 DNA: TGTGCCAGCAGTGAAGCGCTTCGGGGAAAACAGCAAGAGACCCAGTACTTC
D gene: NA
CDR3 length: 17
V gene: TRBV2
J gene: TRBJ2-5
clone size: NA

CDR3 protein: CASVSPSGHLNTEAFF
CDR3 DNA: TGTGCCAGCGTCAGCCCATCGGGACATTTAAACACTGAAGCTTTCTTT
D gene: NA
CDR3 length: 16
V gene: TRBV2
J gene: TRBJ1-1
clone size: NA

CDR3 protein: CASSFEGGTGELFF
CDR3 DNA: TGTGCCAGCAGCTTTGAGGGCGGGACCGGGGAGCTGTTTTTT
D gene: NA
CDR3 length: 14
V gene: TRBV7-2
J gene: TRBJ2-2
clone size: once

CDR3 protein: CASSAGTGGNNEQFF
CDR3 DNA: TGTGCCAGCAGCGCCGGGACAGGGGGCAACAATGAGCAGTTCTTC
D gene: TRBD1
CDR3 length: 15
V gene: TRBV9
J gene: TRBJ2-1
clone size: NA

CDR3 protein: CASRFTGGDTQYF
CDR3 DNA: TGTGCCAGTAGGTTCACGGGGGGAGATACGCAGTATTTT
D gene: TRBD2
CDR3 length: 13
V gene: TRBV19
J gene: TRBJ2-3
clone size: once

CDR3 protein: CASSLKGMDSPLHF
CDR3 DNA: TGTGCCAGCAGCCTAAAGGGGATGGATTCACCCCTCCACTTT
D gene: NA
CDR3 length: 14
V gene: TRBV5-4
J gene: TRBJ1-6
clone size: NA

CDR3 protein: CASSLRTSSTDTQYF
CDR3 DNA: TGTGCCAGCAGCTTACGGACTAGCAGCACAGATACGCAGTATTTT
D gene: TRBD2
CDR3 length: 15
V gene: TRBV7-2
J gene: TRBJ2-3
clone size: NA

CDR3 protein: CASSPGTAGEQYF
CDR3 DNA: TGTGCCAGCAGTCCAGGGACCGCGGGGGAGCAGTACTTC
D gene: NA
CDR3 length: 13
V gene: TRBV28
J gene: TRBJ2-7
clone size: NA

CDR3 protein: CSVEEGLAINEQFF
CDR3 DNA: TGCAGCGTTGAAGAAGGACTAGCGATCAATGAGCAGTTCTTC
D gene: TRBD2
CDR3 length: 14
V gene: TRBV29-1
J gene: TRBJ2-1
clone size: NA

CDR3 protein: CASSQARNTIYF
CDR3 DNA: TGTGCCAGCAGCCAAGCTAGAAACACCATATATTTT
D gene: NA
CDR3 length: 12
V gene: TRBV14
J gene: TRBJ1-3
clone size: NA

CDR3 protein: CASSQTSGTYEQYF
CDR3 DNA: TGTGCCAGCAGTCAGACTAGCGGAACCTACGAGCAGTACTTC
D gene: TRBD2
CDR3 length: 14
V gene: TRBV3-1/TRBV3-2
J gene: TRBJ2-7
clone size: NA

CDR3 protein: CASSSTGGGETQYF
CDR3 DNA: TGTGCCAGCAGCTCCACCGGGGGAGGGGAGACCCAGTACTTC
D gene: TRBD2
CDR3 length: 14
V gene: TRBV7-9
J gene: TRBJ2-5
clone size: few

CDR3 protein: CASSLRGQGGQPQHF
CDR3 DNA: TGTGCCAGCAGCTTAAGGGGACAGGGTGGGCAGCCCCAGCATTTT
D gene: TRBD1
CDR3 length: 15
V gene: TRBV7-2
J gene: TRBJ1-5
clone size: NA

CDR3 protein: CASEDRLSYEQYF
CDR3 DNA: TGTGCCAGCGAAGACAGGTTATCCTACGAGCAGTACTTC
D gene: NA
CDR3 length: 13
V gene: TRBV6-5
J gene: TRBJ2-7
clone size: NA

CDR3 protein: CASSPGTGDGQPQHF
CDR3 DNA: TGTGCCAGCAGCCCAGGGACAGGGGACGGTCAGCCCCAGCATTTT
D gene: TRBD1
CDR3 length: 15
V gene: TRBV6-5
J gene: TRBJ1-5
clone size: NA

CDR3 protein: CATSSSRGLTEAFF
CDR3 DNA: TGTGCCACCAGTAGTTCCAGGGGGCTAACTGAAGCTTTCTTT
D gene: TRBD1
CDR3 length: 14
V gene: TRBV24-1
J gene: TRBJ1-1
clone size: NA

CDR3 protein: CASSFGGGPHYEQYF
CDR3 DNA: TGTGCCAGCAGCTTCGGGGGAGGGCCTCACTACGAGCAGTACTTC
D gene: TRBD2
CDR3 length: 15
V gene: TRBV5-5
J gene: TRBJ2-7
clone size: NA

CDR3 protein: CSVDQGNTGELFF
CDR3 DNA: TGCAGCGTTGATCAGGGGAACACCGGGGAGCTGTTTTTT
D gene: NA
CDR3 length: 13
V gene: TRBV29-1
J gene: TRBJ2-2
clone size: NA

CDR3 protein: CASSEGPNTEAFF
CDR3 DNA: TGTGCCAGCAGTGAAGGGCCGAACACTGAAGCTTTCTTT
D gene: NA
CDR3 length: 13
V gene: TRBV2
J gene: TRBJ1-1
clone size: NA

CDR3 protein: CASSRGAGELFF
CDR3 DNA: TGTGCCAGCAGTCGGGGGGCCGGGGAGCTGTTTTTT
D gene: TRBD2
CDR3 length: 12
V gene: TRBV12-3/TRBV12-4
J gene: TRBJ2-2
clone size: NA

CDR3 protein: CASSISAGGTDTQYF
CDR3 DNA: TGTGCCAGTAGTATTAGCGCGGGAGGCACAGATACGCAGTATTTT
D gene: TRBD2
CDR3 length: 15
V gene: TRBV19
J gene: TRBJ2-3
clone size: NA

CDR3 protein: CASSFRGYEQYF
CDR3 DNA: TGTGCCAGCAGTTTCCGCGGCTACGAGCAGTACTTC
D gene: NA
CDR3 length: 12
V gene: TRBV28
J gene: TRBJ2-7
clone size: few

CDR3 protein: CASSYGLAGLQETQYF
CDR3 DNA: TGTGCCAGCTCTTATGGACTAGCGGGACTCCAAGAGACCCAGTACTTC
D gene: TRBD2
CDR3 length: 16
V gene: TRBV18
J gene: TRBJ2-5
clone size: NA

CDR3 protein: CASNQLAGSQETQYF
CDR3 DNA: TGCGCCAGCAACCAACTAGCGGGCTCTCAAGAGACCCAGTACTTC
D gene: TRBD2
CDR3 length: 15
V gene: TRBV5-1
J gene: TRBJ2-5
clone size: NA

CDR3 protein: CASSPDGVGTEAFF
CDR3 DNA: TGCGCCAGCAGCCCGGACGGGGTGGGCACTGAAGCTTTCTTT
D gene: NA
CDR3 length: 14
V gene: TRBV5-1
J gene: TRBJ1-1
clone size: NA

CDR3 protein: CASSHGQIEAFF
CDR3 DNA: TGTGCCAGCAGTCACGGACAGATTGAAGCTTTCTTT
D gene: NA
CDR3 length: 12
V gene: TRBV6-2/TRBV6-3
J gene: TRBJ1-1
clone size: few

CDR3 protein: CAWSVQGAYEQYF
CDR3 DNA: TGTGCCTGGAGTGTACAGGGGGCCTACGAGCAGTACTTC
D gene: TRBD1
CDR3 length: 13
V gene: TRBV30
J gene: TRBJ2-7
clone size: NA

CDR3 protein: CASKGAGSTGELFF
CDR3 DNA: TGTGCCAGCAAAGGGGCAGGGTCGACCGGGGAGCTGTTTTTT
D gene: NA
CDR3 length: 14
V gene: TRBV25-1
J gene: TRBJ2-2
clone size: NA

CDR3 protein: CASSAGSSYEQYF
CDR3 DNA: TGTGCCAGCAGCGCAGGGTCCTCCTACGAGCAGTACTTC
D gene: NA
CDR3 length: 13
V gene: TRBV9
J gene: TRBJ2-7
clone size: NA

CDR3 protein: CASSQDFGTTYEQYF
CDR3 DNA: TGCGCCAGCAGCCAAGATTTCGGGACAACCTACGAGCAGTACTTC
D gene: NA
CDR3 length: 15
V gene: TRBV4-1
J gene: TRBJ2-7
clone size: NA

CDR3 protein: CASSQGAGVETQYF
CDR3 DNA: TGTGCCAGCAGCCAAGGGGCGGGAGTTGAGACCCAGTACTTC
D gene: TRBD2
CDR3 length: 14
V gene: TRBV3-1/TRBV3-2
J gene: TRBJ2-5
clone size: NA

CDR3 protein: CASSIDSLPYNEQFF
CDR3 DNA: TGCGCCAGCAGCATCGACTCCCTTCCCTACAATGAGCAGTTCTTC
D gene: NA
CDR3 length: 15
V gene: TRBV5-1
J gene: TRBJ2-1
clone size: few

CDR3 protein: CASSSKGTGVSYTF
CDR3 DNA: TGTGCCAGCAGCTCGAAGGGGACAGGTGTTAGCTACACCTTC
D gene: TRBD1
CDR3 length: 14
V gene: TRBV11-3
J gene: TRBJ1-2
clone size: few

CDR3 protein: CASSRTGTGAVTGELFF
CDR3 DNA: TGTGCCAGCAGCAGAACCGGGACAGGGGCGGTTACCGGGGAGCTGTTTTTT
D gene: TRBD1
CDR3 length: 17
V gene: TRBV28
J gene: TRBJ2-2
clone size: NA